Listed below are T cell receptor beta chains from one sample, sequenced in a study of T cell repertoires in cytomegalovirus infection. Their antigens are not known. TCRdb re-derived calls from the reads in MiXCR, one entry per CDR3 protein. The table has 750,000 to 950,000 distinct CDR3 sequences, about 28% seen once. The material sequenced was cultured CD8+ T cells from PBMCs, taken from culture after CMV antigen stimulation. Receptor source: a human donor in good health (CMV status not recorded). Some clones in this sample may be carry-over from other donors' samples. CDR3s include the opening cysteine and the closing phenylalanine or tryptophan. Each record gives: CDR3 length, D gene, V gene, J gene, clone size, CDR3 DNA, CDR3 protein. D genes are given only for firm matches. Rows give clone size only sometimes, using once, few, many, or a class for an expanded clone.

15,NA,TRBV7-6,TRBJ1-1,few,TGTGCCAGCAGTAGGTGGGGGCGGGAGGGCACTGAAGCTTTCTTT,CASSRWGREGTEAFF
13,NA,TRBV2,TRBJ1-2,few,TGTGCCAGCAGGGGACCGAGGAACTATGGCTACACCTTC,CASRGPRNYGYTF
14,NA,TRBV28,TRBJ2-6,few,TGTGCCAGCAGTTTCCTGGCAAATGGCAACGTCCTGACTTTC,CASSFLANGNVLTF
13,NA,TRBV28,TRBJ1-2,few,TGTGCCAGCAGTTTCGGGGCAGTCTATGGCTACACCTTC,CASSFGAVYGYTF
15,NA,TRBV6-1,TRBJ1-3,NA,TGTGCCAGCAGTGAATGGCGGGGCCATGGAAACACCATATATTTT,CASSEWRGHGNTIYF
18,TRBD2,TRBV27,TRBJ2-5,NA,TGTGCCAGCAGTTTATCGGGGGGACTAGCGGGGGGGCGGGAGACCCAGTACTTC,CASSLSGGLAGGRETQYF
15,NA,TRBV10-3,TRBJ2-1,NA,TGTGCCATCAGTGAACGTAGCGGTCCCTACAATGAGCAGTTCTTC,CAISERSGPYNEQFF
13,TRBD1,TRBV29-1,TRBJ1-2,NA,TGCAGCGTTGAAGATGGGACAGACTATGGCTACACCTTC,CSVEDGTDYGYTF
15,NA,TRBV28,TRBJ1-5,few,TGTGCCAGCAGTTTTCGTCCGCCTTGGGTACAGCCCCAGCATTTT,CASSFRPPWVQPQHF
15,NA,TRBV6-2/TRBV6-3,TRBJ1-2,NA,TGTGCCAGCAGTTACTCATGGGACACCGGCTATGGCTACACCTTC,CASSYSWDTGYGYTF
13,NA,TRBV29-1,TRBJ1-2,few,TGCAGCGTTGACGCGCCCATGGGCTATGGCTACACCTTC,CSVDAPMGYGYTF
17,NA,TRBV27,TRBJ1-4,NA,TGTGCCAGCAGTCTAACCCCACAGTATCCAACTAATGAAAAACTGTTTTTT,CASSLTPQYPTNEKLFF
17,NA,TRBV27,TRBJ2-4,few,TGTGCCAGCAGCAGGATTCCAGGGCTGGGAGCCAAAAACATTCAGTACTTC,CASSRIPGLGAKNIQYF
15,TRBD1,TRBV7-9,TRBJ1-6,NA,TGTGCCAGCAGTGAACCAGGGGGGCGAGGTTCACCCCTCCACTTT,CASSEPGGRGSPLHF